The entry below describes one T cell receptor beta chain. The data are from a study of T cell changes during pregnancy in multiple sclerosis. Sequenced by immunoSEQ multiplex PCR; TCRdb stores in-frame clones only, minus some. The data hold about 38,000 clones, with over 90% observed a single time. Germline CDR1 reads MNHNS; CDR2 reads SASEGT. The length of the CDR3 is 14 residues. The V and J ends lost 4 bases and 5 bases, in that order; junction bases with no gene match: 7. Here the sequenced sample was CD4+ T cells from peripheral blood mononuclear cells, taken after pregnancy. The TCR was taken from a female donor in good health, enrolled as a control in a pregnancy study. The chain couples TRBV6-1 to TRBJ2-5; 7 bases are shared with TRBD1. The CDR3 reads CASSAGGRVETQYF. CDR3 nucleotides: TGTGCCAGCAGTGCAGGGGGTAGGGTGGAGACCCAGTACTTC.